This is a list of T cell receptor beta chains from one sample in a study of cytomegalovirus exposure and HLA in healthy donors. Sequencing was performed with immunoSEQ multiplex PCR; in TCRdb, only in-frame clones are kept and a portion is missing. This table has approximately 160,000 clones, 85% appearing once. Sequenced material: PBMCs. The source is a man aged 30-40 years in good health and CMV-seropositive. Each CDR3 is given with its conserved first and last residue. Fields, in order: V gene, D gene, CDR3 protein. A D gene is named only where the DNA matches it firmly.

TRBV13	TRBD2	CASSAPTSGGATDTQYF
TRBV27	.	CASSFREGGRGEAFF
TRBV4-1	.	CASKRGGEIPGELFF
TRBV7-3	TRBD1	CASSGQGLDGYTF
TRBV13	TRBD1	CASSLVRSEGQGTKEETQYF
TRBV5-1	TRBD1	CASSLDRGRDYGYTF
TRBV7-2	TRBD1	CASSPQTGGGYEQYF
TRBV5-8	.	CASSLVRGEYGYTF
TRBV2	.	CASSESGSYGYTF
TRBV7-9	TRBD2	CASSLLAGGPYNEQFF
TRBV19	.	CASGLRGTGELFF